Below, 10 T cell receptor beta chains from the same sample are listed, as sequenced in a study of T cell repertoires in cytomegalovirus infection. TCRdb itself ran the reads through MiXCR, one entry per CDR3 protein. The profile shows approximately 260,000 distinct CDR3 sequences, 15% to 20% of them singletons. The specimen was CD8+ T cells from PBMCs. All receptors derive from a human donor in good health (CMV status not recorded). Some clones in this sample may be carry-over from other donors' samples.

The V gene is TRBV7-9, the J gene TRBJ2-3; TRBD2 matches 8 bases. The length of the CDR3 is 16 residues. The junction had 13 bases not matched to a gene; V was cut back by 5 bases and J by 6 bases. CDR1 and CDR2 (germline): SEHNR, FQNEAQ (reference sequence). CDR3 nucleotides: TGTGCCAGCAGCCCCGGGGGAGGGACTAGTTTCGATACGCAGTATTTT. Amino acid sequence: CASSPGGGTSFDTQYF.

This clonotype appeared a few times. The V call is TRBV6-2 or TRBV6-3, the J call TRBJ1-5; TRBD1 matches at 11 bases. The trim removed 8 bases at V and 5 bases at J, leaving 14 bases unmatched. The length of the CDR3 is 17 residues. The V gene's germline CDR1 is MNHEY and CDR2 SVGEGT. CDR3 sequence (DNA): TGTGCCAGCCAAGGGGATCCGGGACAGGGGGTTTATCAGCCCCAGCATTTT. Protein product: CASQGDPGQGVYQPQHF.

Ten or more counts support this clonotype. The V gene is TRBV7-2, the J gene TRBJ2-1, with 8 bases that match TRBD2. This CDR3 has 14 residues. Germline V gives CDR1 SGHTA, CDR2 FQGNSA. Unmatched junction bases numbered 3, after V lost 5 bases and J lost 3 bases. In DNA form, the CDR3 reads TGTGCCAGCAGCAGAGCGGGGGTCTACAATGAGCAGTTCTTC. It encodes CASSRAGVYNEQFF.

This clonotype was observed a few times. The V and J genes are TRBV7-8 and TRBJ2-1, with 7 nucleotides matching TRBD2. The CDR3 loop spans 14 amino acids. The V and J ends lost 8 bases and 0 bases, in that order; junction bases with no gene match: 4. The germline gives CDR1 SGHVS, CDR2 FQNEAQ. This CDR3 is CASGTMPSYNEQFF. CDR3 bases: TGTGCCAGCGGGACTATGCCCTCCTACAATGAGCAGTTCTTC.

Concerning this clonotype itself: Given a much more abundant clone one base away, this may be a read error. The chain carries TRBV6-2 or TRBV6-3 and TRBJ2-1; 12 positions agree with TRBD1. The closer fit of TRBJ2-7 to the DNA end suggests the J call may be wrong. The germline gives CDR1 MNHEY, CDR2 SVGEGT. This CDR3 has 15 amino acids. The CDR3 DNA is TGTGCCAGCAGTCCGCCGGGACAGGGGGCCTTTGAGCAGTACTTC. Its translation: CASSPPGQGAFEQYF.

The sample holds a few counts of this clonotype. Here the CDR3 reads CSVQGGRSTDTQYF. The CDR3 DNA is TGCAGCGTTCAAGGGGGCAGGAGCACAGATACGCAGTATTTT. The chain joins TRBV29-1 to TRBJ2-3; 7 bases line up with TRBD1. After removal of 5 bases from V and 0 bases from J, the junction contained 5 bases not matched to a gene. The CDR3 extends over 14 amino acids. Germline values: CDR1 SQVTM, CDR2 ANQGSEA.

This clonotype occurred many times. This chain joins TRBV7-2 and TRBJ2-7, with 12 nucleotides matching TRBD2. Germline values: CDR1 SGHTA, CDR2 FQGNSA. The CDR3 loop spans 15 amino acids. Trimming removed 4 bases from V and 6 bases from J; junction bases left unmatched: 7. This chain's CDR3 is CASSYSSGGVLEQYF. CDR3 DNA sequence: TGTGCCAGCAGCTACTCTAGCGGGGGGGTGCTCGAGCAGTACTTC.

The count of this clonotype is one. The rearrangement uses TRBV3-1 and TRBJ1-1; maybe TRBD1 (6 bases). Trimming pared 3 bases from V and 4 bases from J, leaving 24 bases between. In germline, CDR1 is LGHDT, CDR2 YNNKEL (reference sequence). The CDR3 sequence is 18 residues long. Written as DNA, the CDR3 is TGTGCCAGCAGCCATCCCATAATGACAGGCGCCGGAGGCACTGAAGCTTTCTTT. It specifies CASSHPIMTGAGGTEAFF.

This clonotype was detected many times. The genes are TRBV7-3 and TRBJ2-1; no clear D gene. V lost 1 base, J lost 8 bases, and 6 bases lay in between. This CDR3 is built from 12 residues. Germline CDR1 is SGHTA and CDR2 is FQGTGA. The CDR3, as DNA: TGTGCCAGCAGCTTAAGTCCGGATGAGCAGTTCTTC. Its translation is CASSLSPDEQFF.

The chain recombines TRBV6-2 or TRBV6-3 with TRBJ2-7, with 9 bases aligning to TRBD2. Trimming took 9 bases from V and 5 from J; bases not matched to a gene: 8. Germline CDR1 is MNHEY and CDR2 is SVGEGT. The CDR3 covers 13 residues. The CDR3 sequence: CASRPSGEHEQYF. The DNA of the CDR3 is TGTGCCAGTAGACCTAGCGGGGAGCACGAGCAGTACTTC.